The entry below gives a single T cell receptor (beta chain) sequence along with its context. This sample was taken from a study of T cell changes during pregnancy in multiple sclerosis. Here immunoSEQ multiplex PCR was the method, and the copy in TCRdb shows in-frame clones only, minus some. The data hold roughly 80,000 clones, with 85% to 95% observed a single time. The CDR3 sequence is 15 residues long. J lost 6 bases, V lost 1 base, and 3 bases had no gene match. Germline V gives CDR1 SGHTA, CDR2 FQGNSA. Sequencing used peripheral blood, obtained after pregnancy. The gene calls are TRBV7-2 and TRBJ2-1; 10 bases agree with TRBD2. The sequence was collected from a female donor in good health, enrolled as a control in a pregnancy study. CDR3 sequence reads: CASSLGTSGINEQFF. CDR3 coding DNA: TGTGCCAGCAGCTTAGGAACTAGCGGGATCAATGAGCAGTTCTTC.